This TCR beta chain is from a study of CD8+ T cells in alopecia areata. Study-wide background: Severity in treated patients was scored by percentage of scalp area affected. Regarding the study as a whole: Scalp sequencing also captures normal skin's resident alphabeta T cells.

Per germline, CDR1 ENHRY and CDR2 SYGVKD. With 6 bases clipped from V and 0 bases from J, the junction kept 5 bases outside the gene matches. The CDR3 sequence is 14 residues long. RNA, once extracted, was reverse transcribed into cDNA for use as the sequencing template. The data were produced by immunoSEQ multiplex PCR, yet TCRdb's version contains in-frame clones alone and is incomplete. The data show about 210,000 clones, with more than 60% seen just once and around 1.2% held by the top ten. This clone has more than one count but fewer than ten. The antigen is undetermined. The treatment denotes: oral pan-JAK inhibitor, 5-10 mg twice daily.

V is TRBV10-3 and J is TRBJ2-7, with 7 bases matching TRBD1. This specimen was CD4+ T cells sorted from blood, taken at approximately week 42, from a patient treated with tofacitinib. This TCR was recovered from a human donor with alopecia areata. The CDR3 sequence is CAISGQADSYEQYF. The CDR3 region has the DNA TGTGCCATCAGCGGACAGGCGGACTCCTACGAGCAGTACTTC.